A selection of T cell receptor beta chains follows, all from one sample in a study of Graves' ophthalmopathy and Graves' hyperthyroidism. TCRdb re-derived calls from the multiplex PCR reads in MiXCR, one entry per CDR3 protein. The data show 45,000 to 60,000 distinct CDR3 sequences, approximately 47% seen once. Sequencing was carried out using peripheral blood. The receptors were gathered from an adult woman with Graves' ophthalmopathy. Each CDR3 is given with its conserved first and last residue. The D gene is left open where the match is weak. Some rows mark clone size as missing; the rest say once, few, many or name a class of expanded clone.

clone_size j_call d_call v_call cdr3_aa cdr3_nt
- TRBJ2-7 TRBD2 TRBV7-2 CASSQLVASRRGGQCF TGTGCCAGCAGCCAACTTGTGGCTAGCAGGAGGGGAGGGCAGTGCTTC
few TRBJ2-1 TRBD2 TRBV28 CASSLSPYGGVYNEQFF TGTGCCAGCAGTTTAAGCCCTTACGGGGGGGTCTACAATGAGCAGTTCTTC
many TRBJ2-3 TRBD1 TRBV19 CASSDTGADTQYF TGTGCCAGTAGTGACACAGGGGCAGATACGCAGTATTTT
many TRBJ2-3 - TRBV6-2/TRBV6-3 CASSYARGHGTQYF TGTGCCAGCAGTTACGCCAGGGGTCACGGTACGCAGTATTTT
many TRBJ2-5 - TRBV28 CATQLSGLPQETQYF TGTGCCACCCAGTTGAGTGGTCTGCCCCAAGAGACCCAGTACTTC
- TRBJ2-7 - TRBV20-1 CSARPDTVRNEQYF TGCAGTGCCCGACCTGACACGGTTCGGAACGAGCAGTACTTC
few TRBJ1-1 - TRBV2 CASSVFEQGRGNTEAFF TGTGCCAGCAGTGTCTTTGAGCAGGGTAGGGGGAACACTGAAGCTTTCTTT
- TRBJ1-2 - TRBV18 CASSPNFNDGYTF TGTGCCAGCTCACCCAACTTTAATGATGGCTACACCTTC
many TRBJ1-3 - TRBV6-5 CASIDTGAGNTIYF TGTGCCAGCATCGACACGGGTGCTGGAAACACCATATATTTT
- TRBJ2-1 - TRBV7-7 CARVKQGWGSHNEQFF TGTGCTAGAGTTAAACAGGGTTGGGGATCTCACAATGAGCAGTTCTTC
- TRBJ2-7 TRBD1 TRBV6-4 CASSAGGPVEQYF TGTGCCAGCAGTGCAGGGGGCCCGGTCGAGCAGTACTTC
- TRBJ2-1 TRBD2 TRBV24-1 CATLPGTSDNEQFF TGTGCCACCCTCCCAGGGACTAGCGACAATGAGCAGTTCTTC
- TRBJ2-7 - TRBV29-1 CSARVGSYEQYF TGCAGCGCCCGGGTGGGCTCCTACGAGCAGTACTTC
many TRBJ2-7 TRBD2 TRBV20-1 CSARDWLAGAGVHEQYF TGCAGTGCTAGAGATTGGCTAGCGGGAGCAGGCGTCCACGAGCAGTACTTC
- TRBJ2-1 - TRBV7-9 CASSADRDYSF TGTGCCAGCAGCGCTGACAGGGACTACTCCTTC
many TRBJ2-2 TRBD1 TRBV20-1 CSARDESRTGAGGELFF TGCAGTGCTAGAGATGAGTCGCGGACAGGGGCGGGCGGGGAGCTGTTTTTT
many TRBJ1-6 TRBD1 TRBV27 CASRSTAGGWASSPLHF TGTGCCAGCAGGTCCACCGCAGGGGGCTGGGCGAGTTCACCCCTCCACTTT